The 30 T cell receptor beta chains reported below all come from one sample, sequenced in a study of T cell responses to AZD1222 COVID-19 vaccine. This table comes from immunoSEQ multiplex PCR, and its TCRdb copy is limited to in-frame clones, with some not included. The sample has approximately 100,000 clones; 92% are singletons. The input for sequencing was peripheral blood, taken on day 0 of AZD1222 vaccination. These receptors were collected from an adult in good health.

This clone was counted once. The CDR3 protein is CASRSDGGWADTQYF. In nucleotides, the CDR3 is TGCGCCAGCAGATCGGATGGGGGGTGGGCAGATACGCAGTATTTT. This rearrangement joins TRBV5-1 to TRBJ2-3, with D possibly matching TRBD2 (6 bases). Germline CDR1 reads SGHRS; CDR2 reads YFSETQ. The CDR3 contains 15 residues. Trimming cost V 5 bases and J 4 bases, with 17 bases left between them.

This clone appeared once. The genes are TRBV5-6 and TRBJ2-5, with D possibly TRBD2 on 6 matching bases. The CDR3 covers 15 residues. Per the germline V gene, CDR1 is SGHDT and CDR2 is YYEEEE. V dropped 2 bases and J dropped 3 bases, with 14 bases sitting between them. The CDR3 spells CASSFGASAEETQYF. The CDR3 DNA follows: TGTGCCAGCAGCTTCGGCGCTAGCGCTGAAGAGACCCAGTACTTC.

The chain has TRBV18 and TRBJ1-2; D unresolved. V was shortened by 2 bases and J by 5 bases, with 15 bases between the two germline ends. The germline gives CDR1 KGHSH, CDR2 LQKENI. This CDR3 contains 15 residues. In DNA, the CDR3 is TGTGCCAGCTCACCAATAGCTAGCGGGAGTTATGGCTACACCTTC. It yields the protein CASSPIASGSYGYTF.

The CDR3 DNA follows: TGTGCCAGCAGTTTCAACAGGGTTACTGAAGCTTTCTTT. It encodes CASSFNRVTEAFF. This chain joins TRBV28 and TRBJ1-1; the D gene is possibly TRBD1 (6 bases). From germline, CDR1 is MDHEN and CDR2 SYDVKM. V gave up 3 bases and J gave up 5 bases, with 10 bases separating them. The CDR3 has 13 residues. The full variable domain, completed using reference TRBV28 and TRBJ1-1, is DVKVTQSSRYLVKRTGEKVFLECVQDMDHENMFWYRQDPGLGLRLIYFSYDVKMKEKGDIPEGYSVSREKKERFSLILESASTNQTSMYLCASSFNRVTEAFFGQGTRLTVV.

The chain joins TRBV5-1 to TRBJ1-1, with D possibly TRBD1 on 5 matching bases. Deletions cut 3 bases from V and 6 bases from J, with 12 bases between. Germline V gene data show CDR1 as SGHRS and CDR2 as YFSETQ. The CDR3 has 13 residues. CDR3 residues: CASSWVGVSEAFF. CDR3 nucleotide sequence: TGCGCCAGCAGCTGGGTGGGGGTCTCTGAAGCTTTCTTT.

V gene TRBV5-1 combines with J gene TRBJ2-1, with 9 positions matching TRBD2. The length of the CDR3 is 14 residues. Trimming at V came to 2 bases and at J to 10 bases, leaving 7 bases not matched to a gene. The germline V gene encodes CDR1 SGHRS and CDR2 YFSETQ. CDR3 nucleotide sequence: TGCGCCAGCAGCTTCAGCGGGGGGTCTAAGGAGCAGTTCTTC. This sequence encodes CASSFSGGSKEQFF.

The gene calls are TRBV5-6 and TRBJ2-7, with TRBD2 matching 7 bases. The CDR3 is 14 residues long. Trimming cost V 0 bases and J 6 bases; bases outside gene matches: 6. Germline V CDR1 and CDR2: SGHDT, YYEEEE. The CDR3 DNA reads as TGTGCCAGCAGCTTGGCGCGGGGGTCGGGCGAGCAGTACTTC. Translation gives CASSLARGSGEQYF.

This chain uses TRBV11-3 with TRBJ1-1, with 7 bases matching TRBD1. Germline V gene sequence: CDR1 SGHNT, CDR2 YENEEA. This CDR3 region has 15 residues. Germline trimming cut 1 base from V and 1 base from J; bases unmatched to any gene: 3. The CDR3 region is CASSLGTGSNTEAFF. The CDR3 DNA follows: TGTGCCAGCAGCTTAGGGACAGGATCGAACACTGAAGCTTTCTTT. Supplemented by reference TRBV11-3 and TRBJ1-1, the full variable domain reads EAGVVQSPRYKIIEKKQPVAFWCNPISGHNTLYWYLQNLGQGPELLIRYENEEAVDDSQLPKDRFSAERLKGVDSTLKIQPAELGDSAVYLCASSLGTGSNTEAFFGQGTRLTVV.

The J gene is TRBJ1-4, the V gene TRBV3-1 (or the pseudogene TRBV3-2); D perhaps matches TRBD1 (5 bases). Per germline, CDR1 LGHDT and CDR2 YNNKEL (reference sequence). The CDR3 loop spans 15 amino acids. Trimming removed 1 base at V and 0 bases at J, with 6 bases between. The CDR3, as DNA: TGTGCCAGCAGCCAAGGACAGACAACTAATGAAAAACTGTTTTTT. It translates to CASSQGQTTNEKLFF.

The chain carries TRBV7-2 and TRBJ1-6; D not resolved. CDR1 is SGHTA and CDR2 is FQGNSA in the germline V gene. Trimming took off 0 bases at V and 6 bases at J, with 3 bases between the two ends. The CDR3 covers 13 residues. CDR3 DNA: TGTGCCAGCAGCTTAGCTCCTAATTCACCCCTCCACTTT. This translates into CASSLAPNSPLHF.

The chain has TRBV24-1 and TRBJ2-7, with TRBD2 matching 8 bases. The ends lost 3 bases at V and 3 bases at J; junction bases unmatched: 6. The CDR3 totals 15 residues. Germline V gene data show CDR1 as KGHDR and CDR2 as SFDVKD. CDR3 loop: CATSDETSEVYEQYF. In nucleotides, the CDR3 is TGTGCCACCAGTGATGAGACTAGCGAAGTCTACGAGCAGTACTTC.

The chain joins TRBV6-5 to TRBJ2-1; tentatively, D is TRBD2 (7 bases). Germline CDR1 is MNHEY and CDR2 is SVGAGI. This CDR3 contains 12 residues. Trimming stripped 8 bases from V and 5 bases from J, with 10 bases between. In nucleotides, the CDR3 is TGTGCCAGCCGGGGGGACAACAATGAGCAGTTCTTC. Its protein product is CASRGDNNEQFF.

The chain joins TRBV9 to TRBJ2-2; a weak D match, TRBD1 (6 bases). V was pared by 0 bases and J by 7 bases, with 22 bases between. The length of the CDR3 is 18 residues. Per germline, CDR1 SGDLS and CDR2 YYNGEE. Written as DNA, the CDR3 is TGTGCCAGCAGCGTAGATCTTATTGGTCAGGGGATGCGCGGGGAGCTGTTTTTT. Protein: CASSVDLIGQGMRGELFF.

The V and J genes are TRBV28 and TRBJ1-4, with 7 bases that match TRBD1. This CDR3 region has 13 residues. V dropped 8 bases and J dropped 4; count of bases not matched to a gene: 4. Germline V gene lookup returns CDR1 MDHEN and CDR2 SYDVKM. CDR3 sequence: CASGGGGNEKLFF. The CDR3 nucleotides read TGTGCCAGCGGAGGGGGCGGTAATGAAAAACTGTTTTTT.

V gene TRBV7-3 combines with J gene TRBJ2-7; D possibly corresponds to TRBD1 (6 bases). The CDR3 loop spans 14 amino acids. Between the trimmed V and J ends, which lost 1 base and 5 bases, there was a span of 12 bases. Germline V lookup: CDR1 SGHTA, CDR2 FQGTGA. This chain's CDR3 is CASSLRHRADEQYF. CDR3 DNA sequence: TGTGCCAGCAGCTTAAGGCACAGGGCGGACGAGCAGTACTTC.

The rearrangement uses TRBV2 and TRBJ2-5, with TRBD1 matching over 11 bases. CDR3 length equals 15 residues. CDR1 is SNHLY and CDR2 is FYNNEI in the germline V gene. J gave up 7 bases and V 6 bases, and 10 bases lay outside the gene matches. This chain's CDR3 is CASRDGTGGLGTQYF. In nucleotides, the CDR3 is TGTGCCAGCAGAGACGGGACAGGGGGGCTTGGGACCCAGTACTTC.

This clone appeared a single time. This sequence joins TRBV6-1 and TRBJ1-3, with 7 nucleotides matching TRBD1. This CDR3 comprises 16 residues. The V and J ends lost 2 bases and 4 bases, in that order; junction bases with no gene match: 8. Germline CDR1 MNHNS, CDR2 SASEGT. CDR3 nucleotides: TGTGCCAGCAGTGAATTAGGGGGCGCATCCGGAAACACCATATATTTT. Translation gives CASSELGGASGNTIYF.

The V call is TRBV19, the J call TRBJ1-4; D not resolved. The V gene's germline CDR1 is LNHDA and CDR2 SQIVND (reference sequence). The CDR3 loop spans 15 amino acids. Deletions cut 3 bases from V and 0 bases from J, with 8 bases between. DNA of the CDR3: TGTGCCAGTAGTATGCGGGCTGCAACTAATGAAAAACTGTTTTTT. Translating it yields CASSMRAATNEKLFF.

This chain joins TRBV9 and TRBJ1-3; 8 nucleotides line up with TRBD1. Germline values: CDR1 SGDLS, CDR2 YYNGEE. Losses at the gene ends were 0 bases for V and 1 base for J; bases not matched to a gene: 3. The length of the CDR3 is 16 residues. The CDR3: CASSVGRTGSGNTIYF. The CDR3, as DNA: TGTGCCAGCAGCGTAGGGAGGACAGGGTCTGGAAACACCATATATTTT. The full variable domain, in which reference TRBV9 and TRBJ1-3 provide the parts outside the CDR3, is DSGVTQTPKHLITATGQRVTLRCSPRSGDLSVYWYQQSLDQGLQFLIQYYNGEERAKGNILERFSAQQFPDLHSELNLSSLELGDSALYFCASSVGRTGSGNTIYFGEGSWLTVV.

This sequence joins TRBV11-3 and TRBJ1-3, with D possibly matching TRBD1 (5 bases). This CDR3 is built from 15 residues. With 1 base removed from V and 0 bases from J, the gap between germline ends came to 7 bases. The germline V gene encodes CDR1 SGHNT and CDR2 YENEEA. The CDR3 protein is CASSLGGSSGNTIYF. As DNA, the CDR3 is TGTGCCAGCAGCTTAGGGGGGAGCTCTGGAAACACCATATATTTT.

This chain's CDR3 is CASSPGQGRDGGYTF. The CDR3, as DNA: TGTGCCAGCAGCCCTGGACAGGGGAGGGATGGAGGCTACACCTTC. The rearrangement links TRBV3-1 (or the pseudogene TRBV3-2) to TRBJ1-2; 9 bases are shared with TRBD1. Looked up from germline, CDR1 is LGHDT and CDR2 is YNNKEL (reference sequence). There are 15 residues in the CDR3. V lost 4 bases, J lost 8 bases, and 11 bases stayed unmatched.

The chain has TRBV4-3 and TRBJ1-5; 7 nucleotides match TRBD1. Per the germline V gene, CDR1 is LGHNA and CDR2 is YSLEER. J was trimmed by 1 base and V by 3 bases; bases with no gene match: 3. The CDR3 is 15 residues long. The CDR3 sequence is CASSQDRRSNQPQHF. The DNA of the CDR3 is TGCGCCAGCAGCCAGGACAGGAGGAGCAATCAGCCCCAGCATTTT.

A single count supports this clone. V usage is TRBV18 and J usage is TRBJ1-1; 8 positions agree with TRBD1. After removal of 5 bases from V and 4 bases from J, the junction contained 6 bases not matched to a gene. CDR1 and CDR2 from the germline V gene are KGHSH and LQKENI. The CDR3 has 14 amino acids. The CDR3 spells CASSAQGAGTEAFF. In DNA form, the CDR3 reads TGTGCCAGCTCAGCTCAGGGGGCTGGCACTGAAGCTTTCTTT.

The J gene is TRBJ2-7, the V gene TRBV7-2; D might be TRBD1 (6 bases). The V end was cut by 1 base, the J end by 0 bases, with 19 bases between. Per germline, CDR1 SGHTA and CDR2 FQGNSA. This CDR3 has 18 residues. CDR3 residues: CASSLVSTSRGFSYEQYF. The CDR3 DNA sequence: TGTGCCAGCAGCTTAGTTTCCACCTCCAGGGGATTCTCCTACGAGCAGTACTTC.

This chain uses TRBV6-2 or TRBV6-3 with TRBJ1-5; 12 nucleotides agree with TRBD1. This CDR3 is built from 15 residues. Germline values: CDR1 MNHEY, CDR2 SVGEGT. Losses at the gene ends were 6 bases for V and 2 bases for J; bases not matched to a gene: 2. Here the CDR3 reads CASSGTGGGNQPQHF. Written as DNA, the CDR3 is TGTGCCAGCAGCGGGACAGGGGGCGGCAATCAGCCCCAGCATTTT.

This chain joins TRBV18 and TRBJ1-1; weak D call: TRBD1 (5 bases). Trimming stripped 3 bases from V and 0 bases from J, with 8 bases between. The length of the CDR3 is 14 residues. Germline V gene data show CDR1 as KGHSH and CDR2 as LQKENI. The CDR3 reads CASSPGTLNTEAFF. The CDR3 DNA follows: TGTGCCAGCTCACCCGGGACCTTGAACACTGAAGCTTTCTTT.

This clone was seen once. The chain couples TRBV27 to TRBJ2-4; D may be TRBD2 (6 bases). V lost 4 bases and J 6 bases, leaving 19 bases between the germline ends. The length of the CDR3 is 16 residues. Germline V gene data show CDR1 as MNHEY and CDR2 as SMNVEV (reference sequence). The CDR3 protein is CASSWAGLAGRNIQYF. CDR3 sequence (DNA): TGTGCCAGCAGTTGGGCCGGTTTGGCGGGAAGAAACATTCAGTACTTC.

The rearrangement uses TRBV5-1 and TRBJ2-5; D is possibly TRBD1 (6 bases). Trimming took 2 bases from V and 2 from J, leaving 13 bases between them. The CDR3 length is 15 residues. The germline CDR1 and CDR2 sequences are SGHRS and YFSETQ. In DNA, the CDR3 is TGCGCCAGCAGCTTAGCCGGGACACCTCAAGAGACCCAGTACTTC. Protein: CASSLAGTPQETQYF.

The J gene is TRBJ1-3, the V gene TRBV7-2; tentative D call: TRBD1 (5 bases). V lost 8 bases, J lost 4 bases, and 15 bases lay in between. Germline V gene data show CDR1 as SGHTA and CDR2 as FQGNSA. This CDR3 is 14 amino acids long. CDR3 residues: CASSKGGVGNTIYF. The CDR3 DNA reads as TGTGCCAGCTCAAAGGGAGGGGTCGGAAACACCATATATTTT.

The chain carries TRBV9 and TRBJ2-2, with D possibly matching TRBD1 (6 bases). The length of the CDR3 is 15 residues. The V end lost 4 bases, the J end lost 3 bases, and 13 bases lay between the germline ends. The germline gives CDR1 SGDLS, CDR2 YYNGEE. This CDR3 reads CASSPGVLDTGELFF. The CDR3 DNA follows: TGTGCCAGCAGCCCAGGGGTATTGGACACCGGGGAGCTGTTTTTT.